These 19 T cell receptor beta chains share one sample of origin, sequenced in a study of CD8 T cell repertoires and HIV-1 epitope variants (dated by TCRdb to 2020 to 2021). The antigens these receptors bind are not known. Preparation of the library involved the immunoSEQ multiplex PCR assay. In TCRdb, the immuneACCESS table is reduced to in-frame sequences with V and J assigned. These tables do not hold every clone; where another copy was compared, an unresolved V gene accounts for under half, and the others remain unexplained. Across this sample there are over 4,000 clones, with roughly 67% seen only once. The ten largest make up 44% of the sample. Sequenced material: cultured CD8+ T cells derived from PBMCs. The receptor set was obtained from a male donor with HIV.

The chain carries TRBV6-5 and TRBJ1-1; D unresolved. CDR3 length equals 14 residues. Trimming removed 4 bases at V and 1 base at J, with 10 bases between. Germline CDR1 reads MNHEY; CDR2 reads SVGAGI. The CDR3 DNA is TGTGCCAGCAGTTCCCGACGGAAGAACACTGAAGCTTTCTTT. Its translation is CASSSRRKNTEAFF.

Within the sample, this clone is medium-sized. The V and J genes are TRBV4-1 and TRBJ2-7, with 8 nucleotides matching TRBD2. Germline V gives CDR1 MGHRA, CDR2 YSYEKL. This CDR3 spans 13 amino acids. Trimming took 1 base from V and 5 from J; bases not matched to a gene: 1. In DNA, the CDR3 is TGCGCCAGCAGCCAAGGGACTAGCAACGAGCAGTACTTC. Translating gives CASSQGTSNEQYF.

The chain combines TRBV10-2 with TRBJ2-2, with D tentatively TRBD1 (5 bases). The CDR3 is 15 amino acids. Germline V gene lookup returns CDR1 WSHSY and CDR2 SAAADI. V was clipped by 2 bases and J by 5 bases, with 12 bases between them. The CDR3 reads CASSEPRVRTGELFF. In nucleotides, the CDR3 is TGCGCCAGCAGTGAGCCCAGGGTTCGGACCGGGGAGCTGTTTTTT.

This clone has just a few counts. The chain couples TRBV10-2 to TRBJ2-7; TRBD2 is a possible D gene (5 bases). Looked up from germline, CDR1 is WSHSY and CDR2 is SAAADI. V lost 3 bases to trimming and J lost 2 bases, with 8 bases between them. The CDR3 loop spans 13 amino acids. CDR3 nucleotide sequence: TGCGCCAGCAGTGAAACGGAGGCCTACGAGCAGTACTTC. Its protein is CASSETEAYEQYF.

The V and J genes are TRBV19 and TRBJ2-1; tentative D call: TRBD1 (6 bases). Per germline, CDR1 LNHDA and CDR2 SQIVND (reference sequence). The CDR3 is 14 residues long. The V end lost 3 bases, the J end lost 2 bases, and 8 bases lay between the germline ends. The CDR3 loop reads CASSMAGAYNEQFF. CDR3 DNA sequence: TGTGCCAGTAGTATGGCAGGGGCCTACAATGAGCAGTTCTTC.

The V call is TRBV19, the J call TRBJ1-2; D not resolved. The CDR3 runs 14 residues. CDR1 LNHDA and CDR2 SQIVND come from the germline V gene (reference sequence). Trimming removed 4 bases from V and 5 bases from J, with 14 bases in between. Here the CDR3 reads CASSTFDGPYGYTF. CDR3 bases: TGTGCCAGTAGTACCTTTGACGGACCATATGGCTACACCTTC.

This clone is medium-sized by share. The J gene is TRBJ2-2, the V gene TRBV19; D is uncertain. Trimming removed 3 bases from V and 4 bases from J, with 9 bases in between. The CDR3 consists of 14 residues. From germline, CDR1 is LNHDA and CDR2 SQIVND (reference sequence). This CDR3 reads CASSIRGSTGELFF. CDR3 DNA: TGTGCCAGTAGTATTAGAGGATCCACCGGGGAGCTGTTTTTT.

This chain links TRBV28 with TRBJ2-1; D not certain. V lost 5 bases and J lost 6, with 14 bases in between. The CDR3 runs to 14 residues. Per the germline V gene, CDR1 is MDHEN and CDR2 is SYDVKM. The CDR3 nucleotides read TGTGCCAGCAGTAAACCTCTAGGATTCAATGAGCAGTTCTTC. It specifies CASSKPLGFNEQFF.

The J gene is TRBJ2-1, the V gene TRBV11-2; D may be TRBD2 (5 bases). V was clipped by 4 bases and J by 1 base, with 11 bases between them. Germline V CDR1 and CDR2: SGHAT, FQNNGV. The CDR3 has 15 amino acids. CDR3 coding DNA: TGTGCCAGCAGCTGGAAAGCGGATTCCTACAATGAGCAGTTCTTC. It yields the protein CASSWKADSYNEQFF. The variable domain in full, completed from reference TRBV11-2 and TRBJ2-1, reads EAGVAQSPRYKIIEKRQSVAFWCNPISGHATLYWYQQILGQGPKLLIQFQNNGVVDDSQLPKDRFSAERLKGVDSTLKIQPAKLEDSAVYLCASSWKADSYNEQFFGPGTRLTVL.

This sequence joins TRBV9 and TRBJ1-1, with D hard to call. This CDR3 has 16 residues. Trimming took off 0 bases at V and 4 bases at J, with 16 bases between the two ends. The germline V gene encodes CDR1 SGDLS and CDR2 YYNGEE. The CDR3 protein is CASSVGAGGEFTEAFF. CDR3 in DNA: TGTGCCAGCAGCGTAGGGGCAGGCGGCGAGTTCACTGAAGCTTTCTTT.

The chain employs TRBV27 and TRBJ2-7; 11 bases agree with TRBD1. Germline V gene sequence: CDR1 MNHEY, CDR2 SMNVEV (reference sequence). With V trimmed by 5 bases and J by 2 bases, 5 bases remained unmatched. The CDR3 is 15 amino acids. The CDR3 here is CASSAGTGGPYEQYF. CDR3 DNA: TGTGCCAGCAGTGCCGGGACAGGGGGGCCCTACGAGCAGTACTTC.

The CDR3 region has the DNA TGTGCCAGCAGCTTCGATGGGACAGGGGGGTTTGATACTGAAGCTTTCTTT. Residues: CASSFDGTGGFDTEAFF. The J gene is TRBJ1-1, the V gene TRBV7-9, with 11 bases fitting TRBD1. Germline V CDR1 and CDR2: SEHNR, FQNEAQ (reference sequence). J was trimmed by 5 bases and V by 3 bases; bases with no gene match: 11. The CDR3 length is 17 residues. The full variable domain, rest sourced from reference TRBV7-9 and TRBJ1-1, is DTGVSQNPRHKITKRGQNVTFRCDPISEHNRLYWYRQTLGQGPEFLTYFQNEAQLEKSRLLSDRFSAERPKGSFSTLEIQRTEQGDSAMYLCASSFDGTGGFDTEAFFGQGTRLTVV.

This chain connects TRBV27 to TRBJ1-1, with D perhaps matching TRBD1 (6 bases). CDR1 and CDR2 from the germline V gene are MNHEY and SMNVEV (reference sequence). The CDR3 runs to 14 residues. The V end was cut by 2 bases, the J end by 8 bases, with 15 bases between. CDR3 coding DNA: TGTGCCAGCAGTTTAACGGGGGGCTTGACAGAAGCTTTCTTT. This codes for CASSLTGGLTEAFF.

J is TRBJ2-1 and V is TRBV27, with 11 bases identical to TRBD1. V shed 9 bases, J shed 8 bases, and the junction held 9 bases outside the gene matches. From germline, CDR1 is MNHEY and CDR2 SMNVEV (reference sequence). The CDR3 runs 14 residues. The CDR3 region has the DNA TGTGCCAGGATCCCGGGACAGGGGGAGGATGAGCAGTTCTTC. As protein: CARIPGQGEDEQFF.

The chain has TRBV9 and TRBJ1-1, with TRBD1 as a possible D gene (5 bases). The CDR3 extends over 16 amino acids. CDR1 and CDR2 (germline): SGDLS, YYNGEE. Trimming shortened V by 0 bases and J by 0 bases, and 12 bases separated the two germline ends. The DNA for the CDR3 is TGTGCCAGCAGCGTAGGGGCAGGGATTATGAACACTGAAGCTTTCTTT. Protein: CASSVGAGIMNTEAFF.

V usage is TRBV7-2 and J usage is TRBJ2-6; TRBD1 matches 10 bases. This CDR3 has 14 amino acids. V lost 5 bases to trimming and J lost 19 bases; unmatched junction nucleotides: 14. Per germline, CDR1 SGHTA and CDR2 FQGNSA. The CDR3 DNA follows: TGTGCCAGCAGCCAAGGTCGGCGGACAGGGGGGTTTACTTTC. Translated, it gives CASSQGRRTGGFTF. The complete variable domain, with remaining parts taken from reference TRBV7-2 and TRBJ2-6, reads GAGVSQSPSNKVTEKGKDVELRCDPISGHTALYWYRQSLGQGLEFLIYFQGNSAPDKSGLPSDRFSAERTGGSVSTLTIQRTQQEDSAVYLCASSQGRRTGGFTFGAGSRLTVL.

With respect to this clone: The same CDR3 is also encoded by other DNA sequences in this sample. The genes are TRBV5-8 and TRBJ2-1; 7 bases are shared with TRBD1. The V gene end was trimmed by 7 bases and the J gene end by 8 bases; junction bases not matched to a gene: 15. This CDR3 region has 15 residues. Germline CDR1 reads SGHTS; CDR2 reads YDEGEE. The CDR3 loop is CASGITGELRDEQFF. In nucleotides, the CDR3 is TGTGCCAGCGGGATAACAGGGGAGCTAAGGGATGAGCAGTTCTTC.

This clone has only a few counts. This chain uses TRBV11-2 with TRBJ2-7; 12 positions match TRBD2. Losses at the gene ends were 6 bases for V and 0 bases for J; bases not matched to a gene: 6. This CDR3 contains 16 residues. Germline V gives CDR1 SGHAT, CDR2 FQNNGV. The CDR3 reads CASSPTTSGSSYEQYF. The CDR3 DNA reads as TGTGCCAGCAGTCCAACGACTAGCGGGAGCTCCTACGAGCAGTACTTC.

The V call is TRBV10-2, the J call TRBJ2-7; D perhaps matches TRBD2 (6 bases). Germline CDR1 is WSHSY and CDR2 is SAAADI. Between the trimmed V and J ends, which lost 6 bases and 2 bases, there was a span of 20 bases. This CDR3 contains 16 residues. CDR3 DNA: TGCGCCAGCAGGGGGGGATGGGGCAAGGGTACCTACGAGCAGTACTTC. This gives the protein CASRGGWGKGTYEQYF.